These T cell receptor beta chains were read from a single sample in a study of T-cell memory formation after mild COVID-19. TCRdb called the 5' RACE reads again in MiXCR, with one record for every CDR3 protein. The table has fewer than 300,000 distinct CDR3 sequences, over 15% seen once. Sequenced material: PBMCs or a T cell subset sorted from them (not recorded which). These receptors came from a man aged 18 to 30 who had mild COVID-19 (a few samples of this study predate the infection). Cell type and time point are not known. Both conserved end residues are part of each CDR3. A D gene is named only where the DNA matches it firmly. Rows give clone size only sometimes, using once, few, many, or a class for an expanded clone.

size: few
D: NA
J: TRBJ2-5
V: TRBV27
DNA: TGTGCCAGCAGTTTATGGGGGGGGGCTACCGTGGAGACCCAGTACTTC
CDR3: CASSLWGGATVETQYF

size: NA
D: NA
J: TRBJ2-5
V: TRBV11-2
DNA: TGTGCCAGCAGCTCCAGGCAAGAGACCCAGTACTTC
CDR3: CASSSRQETQYF

size: few
D: TRBD2
J: TRBJ2-5
V: TRBV5-1
DNA: TGCGCCAGCAGCACCTCGGGACTAGCTATCCAAGAGACCCAGTACTTC
CDR3: CASSTSGLAIQETQYF

size: NA
D: TRBD2
J: TRBJ2-5
V: TRBV20-1
DNA: TGCAGTGCCGACTTAACTCGGGGGGGCCCAGGGACCCAGTACTTC
CDR3: CSADLTRGGPGTQYF

size: few
D: TRBD1
J: TRBJ1-4
V: TRBV7-9
DNA: TGTGCCAGCAGCGCCGGGACAGGGATGGACGAAAAACTGTTTTTT
CDR3: CASSAGTGMDEKLFF

size: many
D: NA
J: TRBJ1-5
V: TRBV5-1
DNA: TGCGCCAGCAGCACCTCCGGGACAACGGGTCAGCCCCAGCATTTT
CDR3: CASSTSGTTGQPQHF

size: few
D: NA
J: TRBJ2-7
V: TRBV7-2
DNA: TGTGCCAGCAGCTTTCCCCCCCTCGAGCAGTACTTC
CDR3: CASSFPPLEQYF

size: many
D: NA
J: TRBJ2-6
V: TRBV7-2
DNA: TGTGCCAGCAGCTTAGGAGGGGCTGGGGCCAACGTCCTGACTTTC
CDR3: CASSLGGAGANVLTF

size: NA
D: NA
J: TRBJ2-1
V: TRBV12-3/TRBV12-4
DNA: TGTGCCAGCACTCGAGCCGGGGCGGAGGGCAATGAGCAGTTCTTC
CDR3: CASTRAGAEGNEQFF

size: few
D: NA
J: TRBJ2-1
V: TRBV28
DNA: TGTGCCAGCAGTTTGCCAGGGGTTGGGTACAATGAGCAGTTCTTC
CDR3: CASSLPGVGYNEQFF

size: few
D: NA
J: TRBJ2-5
V: TRBV5-1
DNA: TGCGCCAGCAGCCCACAAGGCGGGACAGAAGAGACCCAGTACTTC
CDR3: CASSPQGGTEETQYF

size: NA
D: TRBD1
J: TRBJ2-5
V: TRBV29-1
DNA: TGCAGCGTTGATGGGACAGGGGGGCATCAAGAGACCCAGTACTTC
CDR3: CSVDGTGGHQETQYF

size: few
D: NA
J: TRBJ1-2
V: TRBV2
DNA: TGTGCCAGCAGTAGCGGGCCTCCAGGGACGGGATATGGCTACACCTTC
CDR3: CASSSGPPGTGYGYTF

size: NA
D: NA
J: TRBJ2-1
V: TRBV7-8
DNA: TGTGCCAGCAGCCCTCGGGCGAGCCCGAGCTCCTACAATGAGCAGTTCTTC
CDR3: CASSPRASPSSYNEQFF

size: many
D: NA
J: TRBJ2-5
V: TRBV5-1
DNA: TGCGCCAGCAGTGGTGGAGCCGGGGAGACCCAGTACTTC
CDR3: CASSGGAGETQYF

size: few
D: NA
J: TRBJ2-3
V: TRBV5-1
DNA: TGCGCCAGCAGCTTGTCCGGGGGGCAGGGTGGAGATACGCAGTATTTT
CDR3: CASSLSGGQGGDTQYF

size: few
D: NA
J: TRBJ1-2
V: TRBV12-3/TRBV12-4
DNA: TGTGCCAGCAGTTTTCGGTACAGGGATGGCTACACCTTC
CDR3: CASSFRYRDGYTF

size: few
D: NA
J: TRBJ2-7
V: TRBV11-2
DNA: TGTGCCAGCACCTTCAGGGACCCGCTCTCGATTGAGCAGTACTTC
CDR3: CASTFRDPLSIEQYF

size: NA
D: TRBD1
J: TRBJ1-2
V: TRBV20-1
DNA: TGCAGTGCTTTCAAACGGACAGGGAAGGGGTCTTGGGTCTATGGCTACACCTTC
CDR3: CSAFKRTGKGSWVYGYTF

size: NA
D: TRBD1
J: TRBJ2-7
V: TRBV7-2
DNA: TGTGCCAGCAGCTTAGCGGGGGGACAGGGAGGAGAGCAGTACTTC
CDR3: CASSLAGGQGGEQYF

size: many
D: TRBD1
J: TRBJ2-3
V: TRBV5-1
DNA: TGCGCCAGCAGCTGGGACAGCCTCACAGATACGCAGTATTTT
CDR3: CASSWDSLTDTQYF

size: NA
D: NA
J: TRBJ2-3
V: TRBV5-6
DNA: TGTGCCAGCAGCTTGGAGGTGCGGATGGTACCAGATACGCAGTATTTT
CDR3: CASSLEVRMVPDTQYF

size: NA
D: NA
J: TRBJ1-2
V: TRBV24-1
DNA: TGTGCCACCAGTGATCTGCGGGTGGGCTATGGCTACACCTTC
CDR3: CATSDLRVGYGYTF

size: NA
D: NA
J: TRBJ1-1
V: TRBV5-1
DNA: TGCGCCAGCAGCTTTGGGGGCCCCGACACTGAAGCTTTCTTT
CDR3: CASSFGGPDTEAFF

size: few
D: NA
J: TRBJ2-7
V: TRBV25-1
DNA: TGTGCCAGCAGCGATGACAGGGGAGGGTACGAGCAGTACTTC
CDR3: CASSDDRGGYEQYF

size: few
D: NA
J: TRBJ2-5
V: TRBV4-1
DNA: TGCGCCAGCAGCCAAGGGCTGGTTAGCGCAGGCGAGACCCAGTACTTC
CDR3: CASSQGLVSAGETQYF

size: NA
D: NA
J: TRBJ2-5
V: TRBV5-1
DNA: TGCGCCAGCAGCTTGACTGTCCCCACCGGGGCGGAGACCCAGTACTTC
CDR3: CASSLTVPTGAETQYF

size: NA
D: TRBD2
J: TRBJ2-5
V: TRBV19
DNA: TGTGCCAGTAGTATAATTAGCGGGGGGGCCGGAGAGACCCAGTACTTC
CDR3: CASSIISGGAGETQYF

size: NA
D: NA
J: TRBJ2-7
V: TRBV7-2
DNA: TGTGCCAGCAGCTTAGTTGCGTCGATGGGGGCCGAGCAGTACTTC
CDR3: CASSLVASMGAEQYF

size: few
D: NA
J: TRBJ2-3
V: TRBV4-1
DNA: TGCGCCAGCAGCCTAATGGGGGGGCGGAGCACAGATACGCAGTATTTT
CDR3: CASSLMGGRSTDTQYF

size: NA
D: TRBD1
J: TRBJ1-1
V: TRBV4-2
DNA: TGTGCCAGCAGCCAAGTCCCGGGACAGGGTCAGAACACTGAAGCTTTCTTT
CDR3: CASSQVPGQGQNTEAFF